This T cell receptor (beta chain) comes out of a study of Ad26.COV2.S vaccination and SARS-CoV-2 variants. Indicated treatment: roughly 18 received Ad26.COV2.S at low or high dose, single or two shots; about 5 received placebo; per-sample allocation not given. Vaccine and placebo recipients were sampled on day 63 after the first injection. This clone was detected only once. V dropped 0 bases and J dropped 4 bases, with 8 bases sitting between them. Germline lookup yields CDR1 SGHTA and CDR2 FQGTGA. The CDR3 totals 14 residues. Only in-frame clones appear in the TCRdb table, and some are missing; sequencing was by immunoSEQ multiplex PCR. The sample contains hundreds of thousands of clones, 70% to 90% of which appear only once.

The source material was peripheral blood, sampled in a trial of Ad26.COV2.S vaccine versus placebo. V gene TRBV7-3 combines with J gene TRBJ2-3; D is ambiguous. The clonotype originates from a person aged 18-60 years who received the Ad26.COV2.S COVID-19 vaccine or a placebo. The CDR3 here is CASSLTGFPDTQYF. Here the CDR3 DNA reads TGTGCCAGCAGCTTAACGGGTTTCCCAGATACGCAGTATTTT.